A selection of T cell receptor beta chains follows, all from one sample in a study of post-analysis software for immune sequencing data. In TCRdb, the PCR reads were re-called with MiXCR into one record per CDR3 protein. Altogether some 450,000 distinct CDR3 sequences are present, roughly 46% being singletons, with the ten largest covering 12%. The specimen sequenced was blood. These receptors all stem from a girl between 10 and 17 years old with multiple sclerosis. CDR3s include the opening cysteine and the closing phenylalanine or tryptophan. Each record gives: J gene, clone size, D gene, V gene, CDR3 DNA, CDR3 protein. The D gene is left open where the match is weak. Size is omitted from some rows. Given values are once, few, many or a class for expanded clones.

TRBJ1-2 NA NA TRBV5-4 TGTGCCAGCAGTTTGCCGCAGCGAGGCTATGGCTACACCTTC CASSLPQRGYGYTF
TRBJ2-5 many NA TRBV28 TGTGCCAGCAGTTTAACGGGTATTCAAGAGACCCAGTACTTC CASSLTGIQETQYF
TRBJ1-1 once NA TRBV7-9 TGTGTCAGCAGACGCGGGGTTGAAGCTTTCTTT CVSRRGVEAFF
TRBJ2-5 few NA TRBV4-3 TGCGCCAGCAGCCAATCTTTGGGGAACGTGGGGACCCAGTACTTC CASSQSLGNVGTQYF
TRBJ2-1 NA NA TRBV24-1 TGTGCCACCAGTGATTTCGCGCCTAACAATGAGCAGTTCTTC CATSDFAPNNEQFF
TRBJ2-6 few NA TRBV7-2 TGTGCCAGCAGGCGCAGGGGCTCTGGGGCCAACGTCCTGACTTTC CASRRRGSGANVLTF
TRBJ1-2 NA NA TRBV29-1 TGCAGCGTGGATGAACAGGGAGGAGGCTATGGCTACACCTTC CSVDEQGGGYGYTF
TRBJ1-1 NA NA TRBV5-1 TGCGCCAGCAGCTTGTCACAGGGCGGAGGCACTGAAGCTTTCTTT CASSLSQGGGTEAFF
TRBJ2-1 NA NA TRBV7-9 TGTGCCAGCAGCATCCCCCCGGGAACCTACAATGAGCAGTTCTTC CASSIPPGTYNEQFF
TRBJ2-1 once TRBD1 TRBV2 TGTGCCAGCAAGGGACAGGGCAATGAGCAGTTCTTC CASKGQGNEQFF
TRBJ2-3 NA TRBD2 TRBV10-3 TGTGCCATCAGTGACGTTGGACTAGCGGGAGATACGCAGTATTTT CAISDVGLAGDTQYF
TRBJ2-7 NA NA TRBV7-6 TGTGCCAGCAGCTCCGGGGTTTTTGGGTACTTC CASSSGVFGYF
TRBJ2-1 NA NA TRBV7-7 TGTGCTAGCAGCTTAGAGGGGTATGCCTCGCACAATGAGCAGTTCTTC CASSLEGYASHNEQFF
TRBJ2-7 few NA TRBV20-1 TGCAGTGCAGTGCGGGGTAGCTACGAGCGGTACTTC CSAVRGSYERYF
TRBJ2-1 many NA TRBV28 TGTGCCAGCAGCTTGCGCTACAATGAGCAGTTCTTC CASSLRYNEQFF
TRBJ1-2 few NA TRBV29-1 TGCAGCGTTCTAGGACGGGCCTATGGCTACACCTTC CSVLGRAYGYTF
TRBJ2-3 NA TRBD1 TRBV9 TGTGCCAGCAGCCGGGGACAGGGGGGCCCAGATACGCAGTATTTT CASSRGQGGPDTQYF
TRBJ2-1 NA TRBD2 TRBV7-2 TGTGCCAGCAGCTTAGTAGCGGGGGGGAGTGGCAATGAGCAGTTCTTC CASSLVAGGSGNEQFF
TRBJ2-7 NA NA TRBV6-2/TRBV6-3 TGTGCCAGCAGTTACGGCACGGGCTCCTACAATGAGCAGTACTTC CASSYGTGSYNEQYF
TRBJ2-1 few TRBD1 TRBV7-2 TGTGCCAGCAGCTTAGGCAGGGGGACAGGGGCCGTTGATGAGCAGTTCTTC CASSLGRGTGAVDEQFF
TRBJ2-1 NA TRBD2 TRBV10-3 TGTGCCATCAGTGAGTCGGGAGGGAGGGTTACTGAGCAGTTCTTC CAISESGGRVTEQFF
TRBJ2-1 few TRBD2 TRBV10-3 TGTGCCATCAGTGACGCCGGGACTAGCACCGCCAATGAGCAGTTCTTC CAISDAGTSTANEQFF